This TCR beta chain was identified in a study of T cells in Graves' hyperthyroidism and ophthalmopathy (dated by TCRdb to between 2019 and 2020). Notes on the research overall: Peripheral blood was collected at initial diagnosis, before any treatment. After blood sampling, hyperthyroidism patients were treated with methimazole at a starting dose of 30 mg daily, and ophthalmopathy patients were treated with high-dose intravenous methylprednisolone. In addition, the study compared T-cell repertoires in thyroid tissue and in blood from several Graves' hyperthyroidism patients. To identify TCR V-J signatures that set the groups apart, the researchers used a discovery cohort of approximately 98 patients, made up of roughly 40 with Graves' ophthalmopathy and some 55 with stable Graves' hyperthyroidism. The paper describes TCR Vbeta CDR3 sequencing of about 140 peripheral blood samples, made up of about 41 ophthalmopathy patients, approximately 73 hyperthyroidism patients and roughly 17 progressor patients. Prospective prediction of ophthalmopathy was tested in an independent validation cohort of under 20 hyperthyroidism patients and around 16 patients who later progressed to ophthalmopathy. For training and testing, the 100 or so patients in the discovery cohort were randomly divided in a 7:3 ratio.

Moderately to severely active disease, a Clinical Activity Score of at least 3, a NOSPECS grade of at least 4, and a duration under 3 months were present in ophthalmopathy patients. Any patient with an uncontrolled infection, another autoimmune disease, pregnancy or lactation was excluded. Diagnoses were established on the basis of clinical symptoms, serum thyroxine and TRAb, thyroid ultrasound, and orbital computed tomography. PBMCs were separated from 8 to 10 ml of fresh peripheral blood using Ficoll-Paque density gradient centrifugation. Trizol reagent was used to extract total RNA, and RNA quality was then checked on an Agilent 2100 Bioanalyzer. Amplification of TCR beta CDR3 regions was carried out from RNA transcripts. The TCR CDR3 was subjected to a first round of RT-PCR using the HTBI primer set and the Qiagen OneStep RT-PCR kit. The libraries were constructed in a second round of multiplex PCR and then size-selected and purified. Paired-end sequencing of the libraries was performed with 100 bp reads on an Illumina HiSeq2000. In the paper's pipeline: SOAPnuke was used to process the raw data, throwing out any read that contained adapters or uncalled bases, had a mean Phred below 15, or lacked an exact constant-primer or identifier match. COPE v1.2.5 was used to merge the high-quality paired reads, and each unique nucleotide sequence was defined as a clonotype. Clonotypes were aligned to IMGT TRBV, TRBD and TRBJ reference segments using MiTCR v1.1. The analysis was restricted to V-J combinations with a frequency above 0.0001, which together covered roughly 99% of the repertoires. The TCS score was defined as F50 (clonal expansion) divided by E x V (chaos), with BLOSUM62-based TCRdist calculated between CDR3 peptides within each V-J. Welch's t-statistics and random forest reduced around 550 V-J features to roughly 13, which were used in a naive Bayes classifier (R e1071). TCRdb's own reprocessing of the public reads used fastp at Q25 and MiXCR and kept productive beta chains. Merged by CDR3 protein, the rows form single entries marked with the most common genes and DNA. TCRdb assigned the V and J calls; the authors' analysis was not used. A total of hundreds of thousands of distinct CDR3 sequences appear in this sample, about 14% of them only once. The top ten clonotypes cover around 13% of the sample.

The investigation overall reported the following: In cross-validation, a model built on a 13 V-J signature told ophthalmopathy apart from stable hyperthyroidism with approximately 91% sensitivity and about 81% specificity, and in testing the same model reached 80%/75%. Sample size was not statistically predetermined, and investigators were not blinded to group allocation. In validation, progression to ophthalmopathy was predicted by the model with nearly 71% sensitivity and around 76% specificity, a median of approximately 7.1 months before onset. Most expanded thyroid clonotypes (frequency above 0.001) were also found in blood, which suggests that blood repertoires may mirror thyroid immune responses.

The CDR1 and CDR2 encoded by the germline V gene are MDHEN and SYDVKM. V was cut back by 6 bases and J by 0 bases, leaving a gap of 19 bases between them. Its CDR3 holds 17 amino acids, cysteine through phenylalanine. CDR3 DNA is the only sequence kept; it has 51 bases, read in frame from the first base. This clonotype showed up many times. Its antigen remains unidentified. It has no much larger one-base neighbor in the sample; base qualities were not kept. The clonotype was recovered from a woman between 45 and 65 years old with Graves' ophthalmopathy. The specimen sequenced was blood. The V and J segments used are TRBV28 and TRBJ2-3, with a weak D call of TRBD2 (5 bases match). The sequenced DNA is TGTGCCAGCAGCCGATTAACTGGGGAGTCTAGCACAGATACGCAGTATTTT. Its coded protein is CASSRLTGESSTDTQYF.